This TCR beta chain is drawn from a study of blood T cell repertoires in COVID-19. Data came from immunoSEQ multiplex PCR; TCRdb stores just in-frame clones and leaves some out. The sample yields 250,000 to 350,000 clones, approximately 81% seen once. Donors in Cohort 3 counted as recovered after two negative PCRs, clearance, or symptom resolution. Trimming took 7 bases from V and 2 from J, leaving 11 bases between them. Germline values: CDR1 SQVTM, CDR2 ANQGSEA. This CDR3 region has 12 residues. The TCR originated in a woman aged 45-59 years who had recovered from COVID-19. The V gene is TRBV29-1, the J gene TRBJ1-2, with a weak D call TRBD1 (6 bases). What was sequenced was PBMCs or T cells enriched from blood (not recorded which). The chain's CDR3 is CSGVTGNYGYTF. DNA for the CDR3: TGCAGCGGTGTCACAGGGAACTATGGCTACACCTTC.